This is a list of T cell receptor beta chains from one sample in a study of T cell repertoires in cytomegalovirus infection. TCRdb redid the calling of the reads with MiXCR, one entry per CDR3 protein. The sample lists about 460,000 distinct CDR3 sequences; approximately 10% were seen once. Source material: PBMCs. The receptor set was obtained from a human donor in good health (CMV status not recorded). Some clones in this sample may be carry-over from other donors' samples. Each CDR3 is given with its conserved first and last residue. A D gene is named only where the DNA matches it firmly. Not every row has a clone size; where given, it reads once, few, many or a size class.

D: TRBD2
J: TRBJ2-2
V: TRBV3-1
size: -
CDR3: CASSPQPTSRNTGELFF
DNA: TGTGCCAGCAGCCCGCAGCCGACTAGCAGGAACACCGGGGAGCTGTTTTTT

D: -
J: TRBJ1-1
V: TRBV18
size: -
CDR3: CASSPGAGVGSTEAFF
DNA: TGTGCCAGCTCACCTGGGGCAGGGGTGGGTAGTACCGAAGCTTTCTTT

D: -
J: TRBJ1-1
V: TRBV29-1
size: -
CDR3: CSVEDHPTEAFF
DNA: TGCAGCGTTGAAGACCATCCTACTGAAGCTTTCTTT

D: -
J: TRBJ2-7
V: TRBV19
size: many
CDR3: CATATLYEQYF
DNA: TGTGCCACCGCGACCCTATACGAGCAGTACTTC

D: -
J: TRBJ2-1
V: TRBV29-1
size: few
CDR3: CSACARGAGIIAENEQFF
DNA: TGCAGCGCGTGCGCGAGGGGGGCGGGAATTATTGCGGAGAATGAGCAGTTCTTC

D: TRBD1
J: TRBJ2-7
V: TRBV10-3
size: many
CDR3: CAISGGQGGSYEQYF
DNA: TGTGCCATCAGCGGCGGACAGGGGGGTTCCTACGAGCAGTACTTC

D: TRBD1
J: TRBJ1-1
V: TRBV3-1
size: -
CDR3: CASSQFGGTGTTEAFF
DNA: TGTGCCAGCAGCCAATTCGGGGGGACAGGGACCACTGAAGCTTTCTTT

D: TRBD1
J: TRBJ2-5
V: TRBV28
size: few
CDR3: CASSLRDRETQYF
DNA: TGTGCCAGCAGTTTAAGGGACAGGGAGACCCAGTACTTC

D: TRBD1
J: TRBJ1-3
V: TRBV6-1
size: many
CDR3: CASSPQGFSGNTIYF
DNA: TGTGCCAGCAGTCCACAGGGGTTCTCTGGAAACACCATATATTTT

D: TRBD1
J: TRBJ1-4
V: TRBV27
size: many
CDR3: CASSPPDRRNEKLFF
DNA: TGTGCCAGCAGTCCCCCGGACAGGCGTAATGAAAAACTGTTTTTT

D: TRBD1
J: TRBJ1-5
V: TRBV20-1
size: -
CDR3: CNAPGTELNQPQHF
DNA: TGCAATGCGCCGGGGACAGAACTCAATCAGCCCCAGCATTTT

D: -
J: TRBJ2-7
V: TRBV6-5
size: -
CDR3: CACSYSLGYEQYF
DNA: TGTGCCTGCAGTTACTCCTTGGGCTACGAGCAGTACTTC

D: TRBD2
J: TRBJ2-3
V: TRBV5-1
size: few
CDR3: CASSLGTSVSSTDTQYF
DNA: TGCGCCAGCAGCTTGGGGACTAGCGTCAGTAGCACAGATACGCAGTATTTT

D: -
J: TRBJ2-5
V: TRBV7-9
size: many
CDR3: CASSKHETQYF
DNA: TGTGCCAGCAGCAAGCATGAGACCCAGTACTTC

D: -
J: TRBJ1-1
V: TRBV27
size: many
CDR3: CASSGRANEAFF
DNA: TGTGCCAGCAGCGGGCGAGCCAATGAAGCTTTCTTT

D: -
J: TRBJ1-1
V: TRBV12-3/TRBV12-4
size: many
CDR3: CASSSTVMNTEAFF
DNA: TGTGCCAGCAGTTCGACGGTTATGAACACTGAAGCTTTCTTT